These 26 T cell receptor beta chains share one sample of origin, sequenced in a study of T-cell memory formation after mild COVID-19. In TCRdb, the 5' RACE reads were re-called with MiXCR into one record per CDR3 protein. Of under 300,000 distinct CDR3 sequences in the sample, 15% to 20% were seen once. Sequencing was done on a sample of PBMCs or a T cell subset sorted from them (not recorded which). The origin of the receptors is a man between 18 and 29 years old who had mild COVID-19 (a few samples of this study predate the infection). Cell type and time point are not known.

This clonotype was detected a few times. The DNA of the CDR3 is TGTGCCAGCAGCTTAGTGAGCGGAGACACTGAAGCTTTCTTT. It translates to CASSLVSGDTEAFF. The V gene is TRBV7-9, the J gene TRBJ1-1; D unclear. This CDR3 spans 14 amino acids. V lost 1 base and J lost 3, with 9 bases in between. Germline loops: CDR1 SEHNR, CDR2 FQNEAQ (reference sequence).

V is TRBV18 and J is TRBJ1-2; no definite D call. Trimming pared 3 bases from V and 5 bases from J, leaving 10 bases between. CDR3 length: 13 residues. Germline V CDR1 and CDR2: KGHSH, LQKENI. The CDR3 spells CASSPDVRYGYTF. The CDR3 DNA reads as TGTGCCAGCTCACCCGATGTACGGTATGGCTACACCTTC.

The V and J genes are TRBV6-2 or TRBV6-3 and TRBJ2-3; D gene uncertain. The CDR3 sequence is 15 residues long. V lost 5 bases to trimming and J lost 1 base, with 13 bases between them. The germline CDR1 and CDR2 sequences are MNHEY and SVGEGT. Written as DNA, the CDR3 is TGTGCCAGCAGTCATCTCCTCGCTGGCACAGATACGCAGTATTTT. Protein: CASSHLLAGTDTQYF.

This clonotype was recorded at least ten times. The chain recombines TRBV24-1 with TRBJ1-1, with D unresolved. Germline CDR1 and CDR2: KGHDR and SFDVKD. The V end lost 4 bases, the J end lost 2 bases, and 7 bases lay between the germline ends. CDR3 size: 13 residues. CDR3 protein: CATSDIENTEAFF. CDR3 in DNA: TGTGCCACCAGTGACATCGAAAACACTGAAGCTTTCTTT.

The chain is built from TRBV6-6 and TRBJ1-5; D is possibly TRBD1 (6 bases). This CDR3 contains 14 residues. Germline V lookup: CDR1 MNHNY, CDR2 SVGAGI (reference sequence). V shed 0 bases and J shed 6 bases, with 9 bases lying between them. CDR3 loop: CASSYSGGRQPQHF. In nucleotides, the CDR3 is TGTGCCAGCAGTTACTCGGGGGGGCGTCAGCCCCAGCATTTT.

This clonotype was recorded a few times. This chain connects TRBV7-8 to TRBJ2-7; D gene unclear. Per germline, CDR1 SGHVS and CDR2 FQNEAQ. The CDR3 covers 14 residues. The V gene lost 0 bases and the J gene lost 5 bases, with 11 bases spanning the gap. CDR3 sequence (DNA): TGTGCCAGCAGCTTAGCTCCGGCCCGTGACGAGCAGTACGTC. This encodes CASSLAPARDEQYV.

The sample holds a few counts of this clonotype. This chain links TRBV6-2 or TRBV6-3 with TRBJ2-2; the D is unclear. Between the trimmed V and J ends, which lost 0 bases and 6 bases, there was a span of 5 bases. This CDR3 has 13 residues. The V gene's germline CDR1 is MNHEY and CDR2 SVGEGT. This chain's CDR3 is CASSYSAAGELFF. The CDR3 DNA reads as TGTGCCAGCAGTTACTCGGCAGCCGGGGAGCTGTTTTTT.

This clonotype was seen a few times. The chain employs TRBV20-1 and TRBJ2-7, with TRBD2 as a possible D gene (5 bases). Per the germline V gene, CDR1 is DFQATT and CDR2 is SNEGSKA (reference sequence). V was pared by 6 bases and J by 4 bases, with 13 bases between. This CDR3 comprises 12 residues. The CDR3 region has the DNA TGCAGTGCCGAGGGTTCCGGGTACGAGCAGTACGTC. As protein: CSAEGSGYEQYV.

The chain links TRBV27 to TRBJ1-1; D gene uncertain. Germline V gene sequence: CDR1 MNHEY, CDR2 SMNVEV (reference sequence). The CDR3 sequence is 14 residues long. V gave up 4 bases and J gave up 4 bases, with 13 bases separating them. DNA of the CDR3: TGTGCCAGCAGTTCGCTGGACGGGCCCACTGAAGCTTTCTTT. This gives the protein CASSSLDGPTEAFF.

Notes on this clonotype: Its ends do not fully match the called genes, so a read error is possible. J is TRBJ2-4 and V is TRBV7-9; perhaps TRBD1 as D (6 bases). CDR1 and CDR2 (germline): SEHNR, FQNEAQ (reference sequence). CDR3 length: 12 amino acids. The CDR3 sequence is CASSFLTGMTDF. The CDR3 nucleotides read TGTGCCAGCAGCTTCCTAACAGGGATGACGGACTTC.

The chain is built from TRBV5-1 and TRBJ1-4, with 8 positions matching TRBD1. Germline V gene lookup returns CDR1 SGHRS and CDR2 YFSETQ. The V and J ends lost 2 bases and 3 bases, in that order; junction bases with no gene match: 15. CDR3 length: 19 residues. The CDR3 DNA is TGCGCCAGCAGCTTCGCTGAGGTACAGGGGGTTTCGGCTAATGAAAAACTGTTTTTT. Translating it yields CASSFAEVQGVSANEKLFF.

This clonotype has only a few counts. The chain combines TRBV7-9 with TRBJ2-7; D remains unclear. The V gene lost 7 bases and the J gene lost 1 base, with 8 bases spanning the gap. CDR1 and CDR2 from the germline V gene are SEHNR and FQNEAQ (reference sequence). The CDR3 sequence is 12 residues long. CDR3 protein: CASTRDSYEQYF. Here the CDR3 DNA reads TGTGCCAGCACCCGAGATTCCTACGAGCAGTACTTC.

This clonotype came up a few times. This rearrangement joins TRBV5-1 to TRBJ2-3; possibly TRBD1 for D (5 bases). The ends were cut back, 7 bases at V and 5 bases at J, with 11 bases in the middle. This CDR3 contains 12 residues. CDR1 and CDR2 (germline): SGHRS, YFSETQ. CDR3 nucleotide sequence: TGCGCCAGCGGGGCTTCCCAAGATACGCAGTATTTT. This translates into CASGASQDTQYF.

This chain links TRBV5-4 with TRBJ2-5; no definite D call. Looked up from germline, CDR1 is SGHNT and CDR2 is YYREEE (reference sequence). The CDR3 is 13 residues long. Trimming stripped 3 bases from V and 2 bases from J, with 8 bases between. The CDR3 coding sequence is TGTGCCAGCAGCTCGACACCTCAAGAGACCCAGTACTTC. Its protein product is CASSSTPQETQYF. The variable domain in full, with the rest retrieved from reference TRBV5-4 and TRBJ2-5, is ETGVTQSPTHLIKTRGQQVTLRCSSQSGHNTVSWYQQALGQGPQFIFQYYREEENGRGNFPPRFSGLQFPNYSSELNVNALELDDSALYLCASSSTPQETQYFGPGTRLLVL.

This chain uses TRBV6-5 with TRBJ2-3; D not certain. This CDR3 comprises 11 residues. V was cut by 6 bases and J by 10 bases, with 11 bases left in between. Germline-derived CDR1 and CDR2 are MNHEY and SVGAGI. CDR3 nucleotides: TGTGCCAGCAGCGAAGACGAAGCGCAGTATTTT. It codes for CASSEDEAQYF.

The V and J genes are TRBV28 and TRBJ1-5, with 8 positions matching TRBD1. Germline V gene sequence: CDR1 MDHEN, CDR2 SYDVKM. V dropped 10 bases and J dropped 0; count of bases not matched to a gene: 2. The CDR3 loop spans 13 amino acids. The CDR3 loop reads CATDRGSNQPQHF. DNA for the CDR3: TGTGCCACCGACAGGGGTAGCAATCAGCCCCAGCATTTT.

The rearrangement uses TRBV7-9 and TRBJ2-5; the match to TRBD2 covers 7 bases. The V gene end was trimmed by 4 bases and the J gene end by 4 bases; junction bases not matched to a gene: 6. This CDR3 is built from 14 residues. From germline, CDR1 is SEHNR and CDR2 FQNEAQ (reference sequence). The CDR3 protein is CASSSRTRTETQYF. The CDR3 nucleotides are TGTGCCAGCAGCTCGCGGACTAGAACAGAGACCCAGTACTTC.

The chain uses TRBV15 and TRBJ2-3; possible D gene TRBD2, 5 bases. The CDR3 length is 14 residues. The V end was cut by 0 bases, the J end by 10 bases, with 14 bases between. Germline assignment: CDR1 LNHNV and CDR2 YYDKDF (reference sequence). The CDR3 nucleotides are TGTGCCACCAGCAGAGATTTGGGCCCCGGGGCGCAGTATTTT. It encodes CATSRDLGPGAQYF.

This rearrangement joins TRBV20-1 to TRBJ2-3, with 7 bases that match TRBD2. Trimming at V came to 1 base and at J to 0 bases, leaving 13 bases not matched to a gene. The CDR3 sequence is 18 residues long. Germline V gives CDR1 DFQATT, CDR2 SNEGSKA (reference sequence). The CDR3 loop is CSARGSGANTSSTDTQYF. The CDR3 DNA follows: TGCAGTGCTAGAGGCAGCGGGGCGAACACCTCTAGCACAGATACGCAGTATTTT.

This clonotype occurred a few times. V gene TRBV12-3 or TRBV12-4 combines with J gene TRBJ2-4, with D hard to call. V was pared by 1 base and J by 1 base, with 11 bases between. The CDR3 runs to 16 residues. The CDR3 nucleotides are TGTGCCAGCAGTTTAGAGGCCGGGTCGGCCAAAAACATTCAGTACTTC. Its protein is CASSLEAGSAKNIQYF.

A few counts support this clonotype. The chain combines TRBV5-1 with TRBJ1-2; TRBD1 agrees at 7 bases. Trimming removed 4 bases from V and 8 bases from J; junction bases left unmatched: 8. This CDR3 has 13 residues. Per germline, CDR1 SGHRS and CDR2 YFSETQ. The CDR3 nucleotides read TGCGCCAGCAGCCCGGGACAGATCGACGGCTACACCTTC. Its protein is CASSPGQIDGYTF. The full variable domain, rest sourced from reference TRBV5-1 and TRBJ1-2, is KAGVTQTPRYLIKTRGQQVTLSCSPISGHRSVSWYQQTPGQGLQFLFEYFSETQRNKGNFPGRFSGRQFSNSRSEMNVSTLELGDSALYLCASSPGQIDGYTFGSGTRLTVV.

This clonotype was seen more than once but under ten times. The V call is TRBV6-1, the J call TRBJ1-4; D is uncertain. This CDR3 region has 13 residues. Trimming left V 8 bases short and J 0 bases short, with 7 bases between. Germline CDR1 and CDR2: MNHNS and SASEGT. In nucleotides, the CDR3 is TGTGCCAGCCAGGATGCAACTAATGAAAAACTGTTTTTT. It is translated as CASQDATNEKLFF.

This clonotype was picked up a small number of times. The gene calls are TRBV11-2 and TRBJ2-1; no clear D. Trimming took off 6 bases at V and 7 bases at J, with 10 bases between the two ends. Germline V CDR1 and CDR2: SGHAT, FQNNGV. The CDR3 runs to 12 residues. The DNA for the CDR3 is TGTGCCAGCAGAGGAAGTCCGAATGAGCAGTTCTTC. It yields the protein CASRGSPNEQFF. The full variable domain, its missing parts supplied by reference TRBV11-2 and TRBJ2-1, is EAGVAQSPRYKIIEKRQSVAFWCNPISGHATLYWYQQILGQGPKLLIQFQNNGVVDDSQLPKDRFSAERLKGVDSTLKIQPAKLEDSAVYLCASRGSPNEQFFGPGTRLTVL.

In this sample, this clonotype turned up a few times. The CDR3 DNA sequence: TGTGCCAGCAGCGTGTTCACAGGGGGTAGCACTGAAGCTTTCTTT. Translated, it gives CASSVFTGGSTEAFF. The V gene is TRBV9, the J gene TRBJ1-1, with 8 bases aligning to TRBD1. V was clipped by 2 bases and J by 4 bases; unmatched bases: 7. The germline V gene encodes CDR1 SGDLS and CDR2 YYNGEE. The CDR3 is 15 amino acids.

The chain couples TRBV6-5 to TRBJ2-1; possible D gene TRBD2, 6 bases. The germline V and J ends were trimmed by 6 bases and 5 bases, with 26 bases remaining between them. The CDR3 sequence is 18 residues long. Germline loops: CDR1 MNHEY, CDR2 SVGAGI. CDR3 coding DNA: TGTGCCAGCAGGCCCGTTAGCGGAGACGAAATAACCGACAATGAGCAGTTCTTC. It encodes CASRPVSGDEITDNEQFF.

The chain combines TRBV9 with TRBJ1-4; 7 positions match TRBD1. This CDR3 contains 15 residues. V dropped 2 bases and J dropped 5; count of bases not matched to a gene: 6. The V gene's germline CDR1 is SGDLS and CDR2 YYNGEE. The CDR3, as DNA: TGTGCCAGCAGCGTTTCACCAGGGGGGAATGAAAAACTGTTTTTT. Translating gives CASSVSPGGNEKLFF.